This TCR beta chain emerged from a study of blood T cell repertoires in COVID-19. Trimming took off 9 bases at V and 4 bases at J, with 15 bases between the two ends. The germline CDR1 and CDR2 sequences are MDHEN and SYDVKM. There are 13 residues in the CDR3. Original data processing: Cell counts per sample came from amplifying reference gene primers. Assay used: immunoSEQ multiplex PCR; TCRdb lists only in-frame clones, some missing. The V and J calls and the clone size are those of that table, but D and trimming were determined from the DNA. Found here are 70,000 to 90,000 clones, roughly 78% of them singletons; the top ten hold 0.95% to 1.5%.

The sample was peripheral blood. This sequence was found in a woman over 75 with acute or convalescent COVID-19. The V gene is TRBV28, the J gene TRBJ1-2; a possible D gene is TRBD1 (5 bases). The CDR3, as DNA: TGTGCCAGTACGGGGGGGGAGAGCTATGGCTACACCTTC. Translation: CASTGGESYGYTF.